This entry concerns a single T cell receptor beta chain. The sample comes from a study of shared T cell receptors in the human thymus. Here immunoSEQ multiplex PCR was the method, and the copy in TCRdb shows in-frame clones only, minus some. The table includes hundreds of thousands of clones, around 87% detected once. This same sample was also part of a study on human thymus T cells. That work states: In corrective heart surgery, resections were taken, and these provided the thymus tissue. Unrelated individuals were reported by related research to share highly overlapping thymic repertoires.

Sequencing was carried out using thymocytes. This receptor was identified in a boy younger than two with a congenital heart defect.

This CDR3 reads CASSQVPDRHPTYNEQFF. CDR3 bases: TGCGCCAGCAGCCAAGTACCGGACAGGCACCCTACCTACAATGAGCAGTTCTTC. V is TRBV4-1 and J is TRBJ2-1; 7 bases agree with TRBD1. CDR3 length: 18 amino acids. Trimming took 1 base from V and 2 from J; bases not matched to a gene: 11. Germline V lookup: CDR1 MGHRA, CDR2 YSYEKL.